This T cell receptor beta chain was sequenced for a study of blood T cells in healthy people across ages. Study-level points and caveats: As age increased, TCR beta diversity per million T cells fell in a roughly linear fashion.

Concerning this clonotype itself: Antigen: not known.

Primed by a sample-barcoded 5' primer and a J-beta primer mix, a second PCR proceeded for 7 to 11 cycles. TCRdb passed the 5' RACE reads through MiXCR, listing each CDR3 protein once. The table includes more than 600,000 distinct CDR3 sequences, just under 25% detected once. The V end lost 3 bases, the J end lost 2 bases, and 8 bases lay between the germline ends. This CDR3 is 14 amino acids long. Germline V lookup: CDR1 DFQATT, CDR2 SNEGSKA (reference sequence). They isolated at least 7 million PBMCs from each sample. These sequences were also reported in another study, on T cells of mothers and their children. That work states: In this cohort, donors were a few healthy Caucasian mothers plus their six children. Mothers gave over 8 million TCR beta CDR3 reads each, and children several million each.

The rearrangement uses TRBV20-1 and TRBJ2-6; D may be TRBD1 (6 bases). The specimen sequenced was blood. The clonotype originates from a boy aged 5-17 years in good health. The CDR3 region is CSASPGAGANVLTF. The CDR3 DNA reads TGCAGTGCTAGTCCAGGGGCTGGGGCCAACGTCCTGACTTTC.